The entry that follows covers one T cell receptor (beta chain) sequence. Its antigen is not yet known. No per-base quality is available; no much larger clone lies one base away. V ends up 7 bases short and J 2 bases short, with an unmatched junction base count of 7. The germline V gene supplies CDR1 WSHSY and CDR2 SAAADI. From the cysteine through the phenylalanine, the CDR3 covers 14 amino acids. Solely the CDR3 DNA is kept, with 42 bases framed from the first base. TCR cDNA was made using 5'RACE template switching, a step that added a universal primer site and unique molecular identifiers. Priming of cDNA synthesis was performed from both the TCR alpha and TCR beta constant segments. Library amplification used two PCR steps, and the second PCR step added sample barcodes and sequencing adapters. Sequencing of libraries was done on Illumina HiSeq 2500 (2x100 bp) or NovaSeq (2x150 bp). Per the authors' processing: Reads were demultiplexed and collapsed into UMI consensus sequences with MIGEC, and V(D)J alignment was performed with MiXCR. Clonotypes responding to the vaccine were identified with edgeR on replicate PBMC samples, with the criteria of FDR below 0.01 and a log2 fold change above 5 up to day 15. Each bulk clonotype was labeled CD4 or CD8 based on which sequenced repertoire, CD4 or CD8, contained the clonotype at higher abundance. TCRdb reprocessing: public reads trimmed at Q25 with fastp, clones called with MiXCR, in-frame beta chains kept. CDR3 protein duplicates are merged, each entry listing the most common genes and DNA. The V and J calls were not made by the authors but by TCRdb's processing. The sample records approximately 580,000 distinct CDR3 sequences, roughly a sixth of which are singletons. The top ten constitute approximately 15% of the sample.

These data are taken from a study of T cells after yellow fever vaccination (dated by TCRdb to the late 2010s). The study in broad terms: The SMART-Seq v4 Ultra Low Input RNA kit was used to prepare libraries from fractions with low cell numbers. Bulk PBMC replicates and cell subsets were isolated from blood drawn at multiple timepoints before and after both primary and secondary immunization. To follow T-cell clones before and after both primary and booster YFV17D yellow fever vaccination, bulk TCR alpha and beta repertoires underwent longitudinal sequencing. The cohort comprised two healthy male donors, one aged 18 to 29 and one aged 30 to 40 years. Overall results and qualifications from the work: Most clones expanded after primary vaccination were re-detected after the booster (almost 97% of CD4 and around 88% of CD8), suggesting broad memory maintenance. Only a couple of donors were included in the study, so the extent to which the findings can be generalized is limited. A small fraction of clonotypes showed up in both the CD4 and CD8 compartments, probably as a result of convergent recombination. Compared with the primary T-cell response, the secondary T-cell response was weaker but faster, peaking on day 5 rather than day 15. FACS-sorted repertoires could contain abundant contaminating clonotypes from the bulk population, so computational filtering was required.

What the treatment or condition label conveys for this sample: live attenuated yellow fever vaccine strain. At each blood-draw timepoint, two biological replicates of bulk PBMCs were obtained. PBMCs were isolated from peripheral blood using a standard Ficoll-Paque protocol. TriZol was used to extract RNA from bulk PBMCs, from CD4 and CD8 fractions, and from dextramer-positive and dextramer-negative fractions. This TCR was sampled from a man aged 18-30 years who received the YFV17D yellow fever vaccine. Sample: PBMCs, taken 5 days after the first yellow fever vaccination. The chain couples TRBV10-2 to TRBJ2-7; the central 8 bases match TRBD2. At the DNA level, the sequence is TGCGCCAGCATTTCAGCGGGGGTTACCTACGAGCAGTACTTC. Translation gives CASISAGVTYEQYF.